These T cell receptor beta chains were read from a single sample in a study of regulatory T cells in long-lasting Graves disease. Each CDR3 protein is one row after TCRdb ran MiXCR on the multiplex PCR reads. The repertoire includes 700,000 or so distinct CDR3 sequences, 30% of them detected once, and 42% sits in the top ten. The specimen was peripheral blood mononuclear cells (PBMCs), collected when the disease was refractory, from a patient treated with antithyroid drugs. The receptors originated from a female donor with Graves disease. CDR3s include the opening cysteine and the closing phenylalanine or tryptophan. The order of the fields is J gene, V gene, D gene, CDR3 length, clone size, CDR3 DNA, CDR3 protein. The D gene is left open where the match is weak. Size values are once, few and many counts, or a class for expanded clones, and some rows have none.

J: TRBJ1-1
V: TRBV12-3/TRBV12-4
D: .
length: 15
size: many
DNA: TGTGCCAGCAGTCTGACATCCGGGAACCTAGCTGAAGCTTTCTTT
CDR3: CASSLTSGNLAEAFF

J: TRBJ2-2
V: TRBV19
D: TRBD1
length: 17
size: .
DNA: TGTGCCAGTAGGATGGGTAGGGGACAGGGCGATAGCGGGGAGCTGTTTTTT
CDR3: CASRMGRGQGDSGELFF

J: TRBJ1-3
V: TRBV19
D: .
length: 15
size: .
DNA: TGTGCCAGTAGTAGGGGGAGAAGGCTTGGAAACACCATATATTTT
CDR3: CASSRGRRLGNTIYF

J: TRBJ1-1
V: TRBV3-1
D: .
length: 14
size: many
DNA: TGTGCCAGCAGCCGAGGAGGGAGAAACACTGAAGCTTTCTTT
CDR3: CASSRGGRNTEAFF

J: TRBJ1-1
V: TRBV29-1
D: .
length: 12
size: .
DNA: TGCAGCGTAGTCGCCACCAGCACTGAAGCTTTCTTT
CDR3: CSVVATSTEAFF

J: TRBJ2-7
V: TRBV27
D: TRBD1
length: 16
size: few
DNA: TGTGCCAGCAGTCCTACCGGAGACAGGGGGCGGTACGAGCAGTACTTC
CDR3: CASSPTGDRGRYEQYF

J: TRBJ1-5
V: TRBV20-1
D: TRBD1
length: 15
size: few
DNA: TGCAGTGCTCCAAACCGGGACAGGGCTAATCAGCCCCAGCATTTT
CDR3: CSAPNRDRANQPQHF

J: TRBJ2-2
V: TRBV27
D: .
length: 14
size: .
DNA: TGTGCCAGCACCCCGACACCGAACACCGGGGAGCTGTTTTTT
CDR3: CASTPTPNTGELFF

J: TRBJ1-4
V: TRBV5-5
D: .
length: 16
size: .
DNA: TGTGCCAGCAGTTATCAAGGGCGGCAGGCTAATGAAAAACTGTTTTTT
CDR3: CASSYQGRQANEKLFF

J: TRBJ2-1
V: TRBV19
D: TRBD2
length: 13
size: .
DNA: TGTGCCAGTTATAGCGGGCTCTACAATGAGCAGTTCTTC
CDR3: CASYSGLYNEQFF

J: TRBJ1-2
V: TRBV6-6
D: TRBD1
length: 14
size: few
DNA: TGTGCCAGCAGTTACTCGACAGGGACTGCGGGCTACACCTTC
CDR3: CASSYSTGTAGYTF

J: TRBJ1-5
V: TRBV20-1
D: .
length: 15
size: .
DNA: TGCAGTGCTAGAGAACGTACAGGTTTCAATCAGCCCCAGCATTTT
CDR3: CSARERTGFNQPQHF

J: TRBJ1-5
V: TRBV19
D: .
length: 14
size: .
DNA: TGTGCCAGTAGTATAACCAGCAGGGCTCAGCCCCAGCATTTT
CDR3: CASSITSRAQPQHF

J: TRBJ2-5
V: TRBV5-1
D: .
length: 16
size: .
DNA: TGCGCCAGCAGTCCCCCAGGGTTCTTCGAGGGAGAGACCCAGTACTTC
CDR3: CASSPPGFFEGETQYF

J: TRBJ2-1
V: TRBV14
D: TRBD2
length: 15
size: .
DNA: TGTGCCAGCAGCCCGAGCGGGAGGTTCTACAATGAGCAGTTCTTC
CDR3: CASSPSGRFYNEQFF

J: TRBJ1-2
V: TRBV4-2
D: TRBD1
length: 16
size: few
DNA: TGTGCCAGCAGCCAGTATACCGGGACAGGAGATTATGGCTACACCTTC
CDR3: CASSQYTGTGDYGYTF

J: TRBJ1-3
V: TRBV28
D: .
length: 15
size: few
DNA: TGTGCCAGTAGCGAAAGAGGGGGAGTAGGCCACACCATATATTTT
CDR3: CASSERGGVGHTIYF

J: TRBJ1-2
V: TRBV27
D: .
length: 15
size: few
DNA: TGTGCCAGCAGGCCCCGGGGAGGGACTAACTATGGCTACACCTTC
CDR3: CASRPRGGTNYGYTF

J: TRBJ2-5
V: TRBV7-6
D: TRBD2
length: 18
size: .
DNA: TGTGCCAGCAGCTTAGGGTCCAATTGGCGGGGGATCCAAGAGACCCAGTACTTC
CDR3: CASSLGSNWRGIQETQYF

J: TRBJ1-3
V: TRBV3-1
D: .
length: 15
size: .
DNA: TGTGCCAGCAGTCCGGGCATTTACTCTGGAAACACCATATATTTT
CDR3: CASSPGIYSGNTIYF

J: TRBJ2-3
V: TRBV29-1
D: .
length: 14
size: .
DNA: TGCAGCGTTGATGCACCGGTAGGGACAGATACGCAGTATTTT
CDR3: CSVDAPVGTDTQYF

J: TRBJ1-1
V: TRBV6-5
D: .
length: 13
size: many
DNA: TGTGCCAGCAGTTGGGAGGGGAACACTGAAGCTTTCTTT
CDR3: CASSWEGNTEAFF

J: TRBJ2-7
V: TRBV20-1
D: TRBD2
length: 12
size: .
DNA: TGCAGTGGTGAGGGCGGGAGTTTCGAGCAGTACTTC
CDR3: CSGEGGSFEQYF

J: TRBJ1-4
V: TRBV6-1
D: .
length: 15
size: many
DNA: TGTGCCAGCAGTGGTCGAGGACGACCTAATGAAAAACTGTTTTTT
CDR3: CASSGRGRPNEKLFF